Sequencing of this TCR beta chain was carried out in a study of shared clonotypes between healthy human individuals. Sequenced by immunoSEQ multiplex PCR; TCRdb stores in-frame clones only, minus some. The data hold some 2,000,000 clones, with about 94% observed a single time. This clone was found once. Other DNA sequences in this specimen translate into the identical CDR3. The CDR3 totals 12 residues. The germline gives CDR1 MNHEY, CDR2 SVGAGI. V was shortened by 2 bases and J by 6 bases, with 2 bases between the two germline ends. The receptor comes from a young man in good health. The sample consisted of naive CD4+ T cells sorted from blood. Subset described: CD45RA+ positively selected. V gene TRBV6-5 combines with J gene TRBJ1-6; no clear D. CDR3 in amino acids: CASSYTNSPLHF. The CDR3 DNA follows: TGTGCCAGCAGTTACACTAATTCACCCCTCCACTTT.